The 30 T cell receptor beta chains given below trace back to one sample, sequenced in a study of T cell repertoires in ileal Crohn's disease (dated by TCRdb to between 2018 and 2020). The method behind the library was the immunoSEQ multiplex PCR assay. TCRdb holds this immuneACCESS table with in-frame rearrangements only. Some clones are missing; in checked studies, unresolved V genes explain under half, and the rest has no known cause. The sample has thousands of clones on record, just under 75% of them singletons. Clones ranked in the top ten supply 6.5% to 7.5% of the sample. Sequenced input: ileal tissue. The receptors here all came from an adult with Crohn's disease.

The genes are TRBV23-1 and TRBJ1-2; no firm D call. Being an ORF, TRBV23-1 has a function that is uncertain. The CDR3 consists of 12 residues. V was cut by 4 bases and J by 7 bases, with 10 bases left in between. The CDR3 loop is CASSREEGGYTF. As DNA, the CDR3 is TGCGCCAGCAGTCGGGAGGAGGGTGGCTACACCTTC.

The V gene is TRBV6-4, the J gene TRBJ1-1; D ambiguous. CDR3 length: 14 amino acids. V was clipped by 5 bases and J by 1 base, with 11 bases between them. In germline, CDR1 is MRHNA, CDR2 SNTAGT. CDR3 loop: CASSIGGSNTEAFF. The CDR3 DNA reads as TGTGCCAGCAGTATCGGAGGTTCGAACACTGAAGCTTTCTTT.

This clone was detected once. The rearrangement uses TRBV7-2 and TRBJ2-5; 7 nucleotides match TRBD1. This CDR3 is built from 14 residues. V gave up 5 bases and J gave up 2 bases; unmatched junction bases: 5. Germline lookup yields CDR1 SGHTA and CDR2 FQGNSA. CDR3 nucleotides: TGTGCCAGCAGCCCCGACAGGGTTCAAGAGACCCAGTACTTC. This codes for CASSPDRVQETQYF.

This clone has a single count. V usage is TRBV5-1 and J usage is TRBJ2-1; 9 bases agree with TRBD2. Germline CDR1 SGHRS, CDR2 YFSETQ. Trimming cost V 0 bases and J 2 bases; bases outside gene matches: 6. This CDR3 has 17 residues. CDR3 protein: CASSLGLAATAYNEQFF. The CDR3 DNA sequence: TGCGCCAGCAGCTTGGGACTAGCGGCGACAGCCTACAATGAGCAGTTCTTC. Using reference TRBV5-1 and TRBJ2-1 for the parts outside the CDR3, the full variable domain is KAGVTQTPRYLIKTRGQQVTLSCSPISGHRSVSWYQQTPGQGLQFLFEYFSETQRNKGNFPGRFSGRQFSNSRSEMNVSTLELGDSALYLCASSLGLAATAYNEQFFGPGTRLTVL.

This chain uses TRBV6-6 with TRBJ2-5, with TRBD2 matching 13 bases. The CDR3 sequence is 16 residues long. The junction had 6 bases not matched to a gene; V was cut back by 4 bases and J by 4 bases. Germline CDR1 and CDR2: MNHNY and SVGAGI (reference sequence). For the CDR3, the DNA is TGTGCCAGCAGTTCAACTAGCGGGGGGGCCCCAGAGACCCAGTACTTC. Its translation is CASSSTSGGAPETQYF.

This chain links TRBV27 with TRBJ2-7; 7 bases are shared with TRBD2. Losses at the gene ends were 5 bases for V and 4 bases for J; bases not matched to a gene: 8. CDR1 MNHEY and CDR2 SMNVEV come from the germline V gene (reference sequence). The CDR3 spans 14 residues. Here the CDR3 DNA reads TGTGCCAGCAGTCTGCTCGGGGAGGGGTACGAGCAGTACTTC. This encodes CASSLLGEGYEQYF.

The rearrangement uses TRBV19 and TRBJ2-3; 12 positions agree with TRBD2. Trimming took 2 bases from V and 0 from J; bases not matched to a gene: 0. The CDR3 is made up of 16 amino acids. Germline lookup yields CDR1 LNHDA and CDR2 SQIVND (reference sequence). The CDR3 spells CASSILAGGSTDTQYF. CDR3 DNA: TGTGCCAGTAGTATACTAGCGGGGGGGAGCACAGATACGCAGTATTTT.

This clone was found a few times. The chain employs TRBV28 and TRBJ1-2; D might be TRBD1 (5 bases). V was cut by 5 bases and J by 5 bases, with 15 bases left in between. The V gene's germline CDR1 is MDHEN and CDR2 SYDVKM. The CDR3 sequence is 14 residues long. CDR3 nucleotides: TGTGCCAGCAGTACAGGAATAAGTGGGTATGGCTACACCTTC. As protein: CASSTGISGYGYTF.

The chain is built from TRBV27 and TRBJ2-1, with D perhaps TRBD1 (5 bases). Germline V gene lookup returns CDR1 MNHEY and CDR2 SMNVEV (reference sequence). V lost 0 bases, J lost 2 bases, and 5 bases lay in between. This CDR3 is built from 14 residues. The CDR3 loop reads CASSLSTAYNEQFF. The CDR3 DNA is TGTGCCAGCAGTTTATCGACAGCCTACAATGAGCAGTTCTTC.

The V and J genes are TRBV7-9 and TRBJ1-1; a weak D match, TRBD1 (5 bases). V was trimmed by 2 bases and J by 3 bases, leaving 10 bases between them. Per germline, CDR1 SEHNR and CDR2 FQNEAQ (reference sequence). The CDR3 is 14 amino acids. CDR3 sequence (DNA): TGTGCCAGCAGCTTAATCGGAGGGGACACTGAAGCTTTCTTT. This codes for CASSLIGGDTEAFF.

The chain couples TRBV21-1 to TRBJ1-6. TRBV21-1 is a recognized pseudogene. The CDR3 is 15 residues long. The CDR3 sequence is CASSTRLDTNSPLHF. The CDR3 bases are TGTGCCAGCAGCACTCGCCTAGATACAAATTCACCCCTCCACTTT.

The sample holds one count of this clone. The genes are TRBV2 and TRBJ2-6; tentatively, D is TRBD2 (7 bases). The germline V and J ends were trimmed by 7 bases and 2 bases, with 12 bases remaining between them. This CDR3 contains 15 residues. Germline V gene sequence: CDR1 SNHLY, CDR2 FYNNEI. The chain's CDR3 is CASKGEGAGANVLTF. In nucleotides, the CDR3 is TGTGCCAGCAAGGGGGAGGGTGCTGGGGCCAACGTCCTGACTTTC.

This clone was observed a few times. The gene calls are TRBV12-5 and TRBJ2-3; 9 nucleotides align to TRBD1. CDR1 and CDR2 (germline): LGHNT, FRNRAP. Losses at the gene ends were 6 bases for V and 11 bases for J; bases not matched to a gene: 15. The CDR3 loop spans 15 amino acids. The CDR3 reads CASGPTGTGFVGQYF. CDR3 coding DNA: TGTGCTAGTGGCCCGACCGGGACAGGGTTCGTGGGGCAGTATTTT.

This clone qualifies as large. The chain links TRBV23-1 to TRBJ1-5, with D uncertain. TRBV23-1 is marked as an open reading frame, function uncertain. Trimming removed 3 bases from V and 0 bases from J, with 15 bases in between. The CDR3 consists of 17 residues. The CDR3, as DNA: TGCGCCAGCAGTCACCCCTCAGAAAGATATAGCAATCAGCCCCAGCATTTT. Its protein product is CASSHPSERYSNQPQHF.

This chain links TRBV7-9 with TRBJ2-4, with D possibly being TRBD1 (5 bases). Germline CDR1 SEHNR, CDR2 FQNEAQ (reference sequence). Trimming took off 5 bases at V and 0 bases at J, with 11 bases between the two ends. CDR3 size: 15 residues. In nucleotides, the CDR3 is TGTGCCAGCAGCCCAGGGCGGCTAGCCAAAAACATTCAGTACTTC. Protein sequence: CASSPGRLAKNIQYF.

This rearrangement joins TRBV27 to TRBJ2-3; perhaps TRBD2 as D (7 bases). The CDR3 consists of 16 residues. CDR1 MNHEY and CDR2 SMNVEV come from the germline V gene (reference sequence). Trimming left V 3 bases short and J 3 bases short, with 16 bases between. The CDR3 protein is CASSFVGGGRTDTQYF. CDR3 coding DNA: TGTGCCAGCAGTTTTGTTGGGGGGGGGCGAACAGATACGCAGTATTTT.

The rearrangement joins TRBV7-8 to TRBJ1-4, with D possibly matching TRBD1 (5 bases). Germline V gene data show CDR1 as SGHVS and CDR2 as FQNEAQ. The V gene lost 5 bases and the J gene lost 9 bases, with 19 bases spanning the gap. This CDR3 spans 15 amino acids. CDR3 DNA sequence: TGTGCCAGCAGCGGCCGGGACTCACAAGGGAAAAAACTGTTTTTT. Its translation: CASSGRDSQGKKLFF.

The CDR3 bases are TGTGCCACCAAGGCGGGTATCATTCAGCCCCAGCATTTT. This codes for CATKAGIIQPQHF. The chain recombines TRBV28 with TRBJ1-5; D unclear. V lost 10 bases and J 6 bases, leaving 16 bases between the germline ends. Germline lookup yields CDR1 MDHEN and CDR2 SYDVKM. This CDR3 comprises 13 residues. The full variable domain, with the rest looked up from reference TRBV28 and TRBJ1-5, is DVKVTQSSRYLVKRTGEKVFLECVQDMDHENMFWYRQDPGLGLRLIYFSYDVKMKEKGDIPEGYSVSREKKERFSLILESASTNQTSMYLCATKAGIIQPQHFGDGTRLSIL.

This chain joins TRBV7-3 and TRBJ2-2, with a possible D match to TRBD2 (5 bases). Trimming stripped 5 bases from V and 0 bases from J, with 13 bases between. Germline CDR1 SGHTA, CDR2 FQGTGA. CDR3 length equals 16 residues. CDR3 nucleotides: TGTGCCAGCAGCGATGGACTGAGCGCGAACACCGGGGAGCTGTTTTTT. Translated, it gives CASSDGLSANTGELFF.

The chain is built from TRBV29-1 and TRBJ2-3; maybe TRBD2 (6 bases). Germline CDR1 is SQVTM and CDR2 is ANQGSEA. This CDR3 spans 15 amino acids. V lost 6 bases to trimming and J lost 3 bases, with 19 bases between them. The CDR3 here is CSVEGLPGYTDTQYF. CDR3 in DNA: TGCAGCGTGGAGGGACTTCCTGGTTATACAGATACGCAGTATTTT.

The CDR3 loop is CASRIEQGTDSPLHF. DNA for the CDR3: TGTGCCAGCAGAATCGAACAGGGGACGGATTCACCCCTCCACTTT. The chain employs TRBV2 and TRBJ1-6; 7 bases are a match to TRBD1. V trimming: 6 bases; J trimming: 8 bases; junction bases outside the gene matches: 10. The CDR3 is made up of 15 amino acids. Germline V gene data show CDR1 as SNHLY and CDR2 as FYNNEI. Full variable domain (rest looked up from reference TRBV2 and TRBJ1-6): EPEVTQTPSHQVTQMGQEVILRCVPISNHLYFYWYRQILGQKVEFLVSFYNNEISEKSEIFDDQFSVERPDGSNFTLKIRSTKLEDSAMYFCASRIEQGTDSPLHFGNGTRLTVT.

The chain recombines TRBV6-6 with TRBJ1-1, with D possibly TRBD1 on 5 matching bases. Per the germline V gene, CDR1 is MNHNY and CDR2 is SVGAGI (reference sequence). Trimming shortened V by 2 bases and J by 3 bases, and 7 bases separated the two germline ends. This CDR3 is 13 amino acids long. The CDR3 nucleotides read TGTGCCAGCAGTTACCTGGGGCACACTGAAGCTTTCTTT. It codes for CASSYLGHTEAFF.

This rearrangement joins TRBV5-1 to TRBJ2-2; D possibly corresponds to TRBD1 (6 bases). This CDR3 contains 13 residues. The germline V and J ends were trimmed by 6 bases and 1 base, with 7 bases remaining between them. Germline values: CDR1 SGHRS, CDR2 YFSETQ. The chain's CDR3 is CASTQGNTGELFF. CDR3 nucleotides: TGCGCCAGCACACAGGGGAACACCGGGGAGCTGTTTTTT.

In its sample, this clone is medium-sized. The J gene is TRBJ1-1, the V gene TRBV11-2; D is unresolved. Germline V gene data show CDR1 as SGHAT and CDR2 as FQNNGV. There are 17 residues in the CDR3. Trimming stripped 0 bases from V and 0 bases from J, with 14 bases between. The CDR3 bases are TGTGCCAGCAGCTTAGATGGGTTCGGGTCGGTGAACACTGAAGCTTTCTTT. Protein sequence: CASSLDGFGSVNTEAFF.

V is TRBV2 and J is TRBJ1-3; D is possibly TRBD1 (6 bases). The ends were cut back, 5 bases at V and 4 bases at J, with 15 bases in the middle. CDR3 length: 15 residues. Germline loops: CDR1 SNHLY, CDR2 FYNNEI. CDR3 bases: TGTGCCAGCAGTCCAACGTACAGGGACGGAAACACCATATATTTT. Its protein product is CASSPTYRDGNTIYF. Full variable domain (remainder filled in from reference TRBV2 and TRBJ1-3): EPEVTQTPSHQVTQMGQEVILRCVPISNHLYFYWYRQILGQKVEFLVSFYNNEISEKSEIFDDQFSVERPDGSNFTLKIRSTKLEDSAMYFCASSPTYRDGNTIYFGEGSWLTVV.

V is TRBV9 and J is TRBJ2-3, with D perhaps TRBD1 (6 bases). Trimming pared 0 bases from V and 7 bases from J, leaving 18 bases between. The CDR3 runs 16 residues. Per the germline V gene, CDR1 is SGDLS and CDR2 is YYNGEE. CDR3 sequence: CASSVATQGQGNTQYF. CDR3 nucleotides: TGTGCCAGCAGCGTAGCTACACAGGGTCAGGGGAATACGCAGTATTTT. Looking up the rest from reference TRBV9 and TRBJ2-3 gives the full variable domain: DSGVTQTPKHLITATGQRVTLRCSPRSGDLSVYWYQQSLDQGLQFLIQYYNGEERAKGNILERFSAQQFPDLHSELNLSSLELGDSALYFCASSVATQGQGNTQYFGPGTRLTVL.

This rearrangement joins TRBV5-6 to TRBJ1-2, with 7 positions matching TRBD1. V was clipped by 4 bases and J by 2 bases; unmatched bases: 5. The CDR3 contains 14 residues. In germline, CDR1 is SGHDT, CDR2 YYEEEE. The DNA for the CDR3 is TGTGCCAGCAGCCTGACAGGGATAAACTATGGCTACACCTTC. Residues: CASSLTGINYGYTF.

The V call is TRBV5-1, the J call TRBJ2-1; a weak D match, TRBD1 (5 bases). The ends were cut back, 8 bases at V and 3 bases at J, with 21 bases in the middle. This CDR3 spans 16 amino acids. CDR1 is SGHRS and CDR2 is YFSETQ in the germline V gene. CDR3 in amino acids: CASHDPGPKIYNEQFF. The CDR3 nucleotides read TGCGCCAGTCATGATCCAGGGCCGAAGATCTACAATGAGCAGTTCTTC.

The CDR3 nucleotides read TGCGCCAGCAGCGCGTTCCCGGGACAGGGAAACACTGAAGCTTTCTTT. This codes for CASSAFPGQGNTEAFF. The chain has TRBV5-1 and TRBJ1-1, with 9 bases matching TRBD1. Germline CDR1 SGHRS, CDR2 YFSETQ. The CDR3 covers 16 residues. With 4 bases clipped from V and 2 bases from J, the junction kept 9 bases outside the gene matches.

This chain uses TRBV7-3 with TRBJ2-1; 7 bases line up with TRBD1. The CDR3 has 12 residues. In germline, CDR1 is SGHTA, CDR2 FQGTGA. With V trimmed by 4 bases and J by 9 bases, 3 bases remained unmatched. The CDR3 spells CASSSTGTEQFF. The CDR3 DNA follows: TGTGCCAGCAGCTCGACAGGGACTGAGCAGTTCTTC.